This TCR beta chain was identified during a study of cytomegalovirus exposure and HLA in healthy donors. The study's findings and limits: Most subjects had HLA-A and HLA-B alleles reportedly predicted accurately by TCR beta sequences.

This clone appeared a few times. No antigen is known for it. Amplification used 60 Vbeta primers and 13 Jbeta primers. Profiled with immunoSEQ multiplex PCR; TCRdb holds only in-frame clones, not every one. The sample records 150,000 to 200,000 clones, 70% being singletons. This receptor was taken from a man aged 18 to 35 in good health and CMV-seropositive. Sequencing input: PBMCs.

Here the CDR3 reads CATSRDSSGVILTQYF. In DNA form, the CDR3 reads TGTGCCACCAGCAGAGATAGTAGCGGGGTTATTCTGACCCAGTACTTC. V and J are TRBV15 and TRBJ2-5, with 8 bases matching TRBD2. The CDR3 sequence is 16 residues long. The germline gives CDR1 LNHNV, CDR2 YYDKDF (reference sequence). V gave up 0 bases and J gave up 7 bases; unmatched junction bases: 10.